This TCR beta chain derives from a study of blood T cell repertoires in COVID-19. Turning to the study itself: Italy, Spain and the United States were the sources of the convalescent and acute COVID-19 samples.

This CDR3 comprises 17 residues. The germline V gene encodes CDR1 MDHEN and CDR2 SYDVKM. V gave up 3 bases and J gave up 2 bases; unmatched junction bases: 12. The assay was immunoSEQ multiplex PCR, and TCRdb's table has in-frame clones only and misses some. The data contain about 320,000 clones, around 85% of them singletons. The chain links TRBV28 to TRBJ2-7; TRBD1 agrees at 8 bases. The sequence came from a woman in her twenties or thirties who had been exposed to COVID-19. The sequencing input was PBMCs or T cells enriched from blood (not recorded which). CDR3 protein: CASSFPYQGASTYEQYF. CDR3 DNA: TGTGCCAGCAGTTTTCCTTATCAGGGGGCTTCAACCTACGAGCAGTACTTC.